This is a list of T cell receptor beta chains from one sample in a study of cytomegalovirus exposure and HLA in healthy donors. Libraries were prepared by immunoSEQ multiplex PCR; TCRdb keeps only in-frame clonotypes and omits some of them. The sample has roughly 250,000 clones, 84% seen once; the top ten hold 1.5% to 2.5%. Sequencing was carried out using PBMCs. The receptors were gathered from a woman in her thirties or forties in good health and CMV-seropositive. The CDR3 runs from the conserved cysteine through the conserved F or W. A D gene is named only where the DNA matches it firmly.

CDR3,V,D,J
CASSFTGTSGLDTQYF,TRBV7-3,TRBD2,TRBJ2-3
CASSEQGLAGYEQYF,TRBV2,TRBD2,TRBJ2-7
CASSLVGTGNSEQYF,TRBV7-2,TRBD1,TRBJ2-7
CAWSVRQLTTGELFF,TRBV30,NA,TRBJ2-2
CASSEETRGNIQYF,TRBV2,NA,TRBJ2-4
CASSGQGRSYEQYF,TRBV2,TRBD1,NA
CASSFGQAAFF,TRBV5-6,TRBD1,TRBJ1-1
CASTSQSSYNEQFF,TRBV11-2,NA,TRBJ2-1
CASSFQGSPDTQYF,TRBV5-4,NA,TRBJ2-3
CASRWAGDNEQFF,TRBV6-1,TRBD2,TRBJ2-1
CASNRQGVWETQYF,TRBV6-4,TRBD1,TRBJ2-5
CASSYSSGFSGNTIYF,TRBV6-5,NA,TRBJ1-3
CASSWGPTNEQFF,TRBV7-9,NA,TRBJ2-1
CASSQTGGVADTQYF,TRBV7-9,NA,TRBJ2-3
CAISAGRVANEQFF,TRBV10-3,TRBD2,TRBJ2-1
CASSPGTSSLTDTQYF,TRBV18,TRBD2,TRBJ2-3
CASGVGANYGYTF,TRBV10-1,NA,TRBJ1-2
CATGERSNTEAFF,TRBV2,NA,TRBJ1-1
CSGGQGRSYEQYF,TRBV29-1,TRBD1,TRBJ2-7
CASSTGTLEVWEAPYGYTF,TRBV19,NA,TRBJ1-2
CASSPPVSSAHEQYF,TRBV6-5,NA,TRBJ2-7
CAWSVRASGNDNEQFF,TRBV30,TRBD2,TRBJ2-1
CASSAGNQPQHF,TRBV11-3,NA,TRBJ1-5
CASSEPGTSSFGDTQYF,TRBV19,TRBD2,TRBJ2-3
CASSFGDTQYF,TRBV28,NA,TRBJ2-3
CASSPVFSYEQYF,TRBV18,NA,TRBJ2-7
CASSRSTGYSTNEKLFF,TRBV19,NA,TRBJ1-4
CASTHKQGGQFF,TRBV6-5,TRBD1,TRBJ2-1
CASSIRTVRKNEKLFF,TRBV5-6,NA,TRBJ1-4
CATSRERLLGEQYF,TRBV15,NA,TRBJ2-7
CASSLGTAGTNIQYF,TRBV7-2,TRBD1,TRBJ2-4
CASSPQGDTQYF,TRBV18,NA,TRBJ2-3
CASSAPPNSNQPQHF,TRBV6-1,NA,TRBJ1-5
CASSSGSGNSYEQYF,TRBV7-2,NA,TRBJ2-7
CASSPPWDSPYEQYF,TRBV7-9,NA,TRBJ2-7
CASSLETGSGNTIYF,TRBV5-1,NA,TRBJ1-3
CASRETGNTEAFF,TRBV27,NA,TRBJ1-1
CASSYSGTSSYNEQFF,TRBV6-5,NA,TRBJ2-1
CASSFSTSGITDTQYF,TRBV28,TRBD2,TRBJ2-3
CASSYLPGVGNQPQHF,TRBV19,NA,TRBJ1-5
CAWSKTGLNIQYF,TRBV30,NA,TRBJ2-4
CASSIFPGQGYEQYF,TRBV19,TRBD1,TRBJ2-7
CASSPALGSPTGELFF,TRBV7-9,NA,TRBJ2-2
CASKTLIAADTQYF,TRBV19,NA,TRBJ2-3
CASTQLGDYGYTF,TRBV7-9,NA,TRBJ1-2
CASSEWEGNTDTQYF,TRBV10-2,TRBD2,TRBJ2-3
CASSPYVSQGPDGYTF,TRBV18,NA,TRBJ1-2
CASSHLPGLAEQFF,TRBV4-3,TRBD2,TRBJ2-1
CAISGAINSPLHF,TRBV10-3,NA,TRBJ1-6
CASSPRSTGTNQPQHF,TRBV7-6,TRBD1,TRBJ1-5
CASSLYSATSGSSSYNEQFF,TRBV7-3,TRBD2,TRBJ2-1
CASTSFSHMDTQYF,TRBV2,NA,TRBJ2-3
CAWSVQGYTEAFF,TRBV30,NA,TRBJ1-1
CASSLGAGDNSPLHF,TRBV18,NA,TRBJ1-6
CASRRDRGSAYEQYF,TRBV4-3,TRBD1,TRBJ2-7
CASSLESRVYGYTF,TRBV7-2,NA,TRBJ1-2
CASMPTGLRGTIYF,TRBV27,NA,TRBJ1-3